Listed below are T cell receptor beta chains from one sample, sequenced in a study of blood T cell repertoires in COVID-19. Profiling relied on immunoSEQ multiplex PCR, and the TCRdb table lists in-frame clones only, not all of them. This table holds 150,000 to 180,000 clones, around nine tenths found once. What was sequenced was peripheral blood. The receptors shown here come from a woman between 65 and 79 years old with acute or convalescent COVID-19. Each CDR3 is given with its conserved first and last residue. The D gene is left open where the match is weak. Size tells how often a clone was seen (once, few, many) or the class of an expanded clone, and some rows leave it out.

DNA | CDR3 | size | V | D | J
TGTGCCAGCTCGCAAGGGGCAGGCGCTGAAGCTTTCTTT | CASSQGAGAEAFF | NA | TRBV18 | NA | TRBJ1-1
TGTGCCAGCAGTTTATCGTCTGGCTACACCTTC | CASSLSSGYTF | NA | TRBV28 | NA | TRBJ1-2
TGTGCCAGCAGTTCTGGGACAGTCTATGGCTACACCTTC | CASSSGTVYGYTF | NA | TRBV12-3/TRBV12-4 | TRBD1 | TRBJ1-2
TGTGCCAGCAGTGAGGACAACAGGGTCCGGGAAAAACTGTTTTTT | CASSEDNRVREKLFF | NA | TRBV6-1 | NA | TRBJ1-4
TGTGCCAGCAGCTATACAGGGGATAACACTGAAGCTTTCTTT | CASSYTGDNTEAFF | NA | TRBV9 | TRBD1 | TRBJ1-1
TGTGCTAGTGGTCGCTATTCCTACAATGAGCAGTTCTTC | CASGRYSYNEQFF | few | TRBV12-5 | NA | TRBJ2-1
TGTGCCAGCAGCCGGAATAGACTAGGGGGCACAGATACGCAGTATTTT | CASSRNRLGGTDTQYF | NA | TRBV27 | NA | TRBJ2-3
TGTGCCAGCGGCTCGCTTACAGGGTCTGGAAACACCATATATTTT | CASGSLTGSGNTIYF | NA | TRBV2 | NA | TRBJ1-3
TGTGCCAGCAGTTCCACGGGGGTAGGGGACGGTTTGCATGAGCAGTTCTTC | CASSSTGVGDGLHEQFF | NA | TRBV27 | NA | TRBJ2-1
TGTGCCAGCAGGGTGACAGATCAGCCCCAGCATTTT | CASRVTDQPQHF | NA | TRBV28 | NA | TRBJ1-5
TGCGCCAGCAGCCCACGGGAGTTCCTAACTGAAGCTTTCTTT | CASSPREFLTEAFF | NA | TRBV5-1 | NA | TRBJ1-1
TGTGCCAGCAGCCCACCGGGGGCTAGCGGGGGCTCCTACGAGCAGTACTTC | CASSPPGASGGSYEQYF | NA | TRBV7-8 | TRBD2 | TRBJ2-7
TGCAGCGTTGCCGAACAGGGGCTCAATCAGCCCCAGCATTTT | CSVAEQGLNQPQHF | NA | TRBV29-1 | TRBD1 | TRBJ1-5
TGTGCCAGCAGAGACTTACAGGGGTACGAGCAGTACTTC | CASRDLQGYEQYF | NA | TRBV6-5 | TRBD1 | TRBJ2-7
TGTGCCAGCAGCTCCCGGGTCCACACTGAAGCTTTCTTT | CASSSRVHTEAFF | NA | TRBV7-2 | NA | TRBJ1-1
TGTGCCAGTAAGAGGGAAACTAATGAAAAACTGTTTTTT | CASKRETNEKLFF | NA | TRBV19 | NA | TRBJ1-4
TGTGCCAGCAGCAGGGGCCCGGCTGGCTACACCTTC | CASSRGPAGYTF | once | TRBV4-2 | NA | TRBJ1-2
TGTGCCAGCAGCTACAGAGGACAGTATAATTCACCCCTCCACTTT | CASSYRGQYNSPLHF | few | TRBV7-2 | NA | TRBJ1-6
TGTGCCAGCAGTGAATTCGGGGGGGGTACAGATACGCAGTATTTT | CASSEFGGGTDTQYF | NA | TRBV25-1 | TRBD2 | TRBJ2-3
TGTGCCAGCTCAGGACAGGGAAAGACCTCCTACGAGCAGTACTTC | CASSGQGKTSYEQYF | few | TRBV18 | TRBD1 | TRBJ2-7
TGTGCCAGCAGTCCAGACAGGGAGAGGTCTTACGAGCAGTACTTC | CASSPDRERSYEQYF | NA | TRBV6-5 | TRBD1 | TRBJ2-7
TGTGCCAGCAGTGAGGCTGGAGGTGTCACTGAAGCTTTCTTT | CASSEAGGVTEAFF | NA | TRBV2 | NA | TRBJ1-1
TGTGCCAGCAGCAAAGGAAACTGGGGGCGGAACTATGGCTACACCTTC | CASSKGNWGRNYGYTF | NA | TRBV21-1 | NA | TRBJ1-2
TGTGCCAGCAGTTTCGGAGAGCTTGAGCAGTTCTTC | CASSFGELEQFF | NA | TRBV12-3/TRBV12-4 | NA | TRBJ2-1
TGTGCCAGCAGCAAGACGAGCCGGACTAGCGGGGGAGTTGATACGCAGTATTTT | CASSKTSRTSGGVDTQYF | NA | TRBV7-9 | TRBD2 | TRBJ2-3
TGTGCCAGCAGCCGGGACAGACCAAACTATGGCTACACCTTC | CASSRDRPNYGYTF | NA | TRBV28 | TRBD1 | TRBJ1-2
TGTGCCAGCAGGAGGGGGACCGGGGCCAACGTCCTGACTTTC | CASRRGTGANVLTF | NA | TRBV6-5 | NA | TRBJ2-6
TGTGCCAGCAGCCCACTCGGGACAGGGGAATACTATGGCTACACCTTC | CASSPLGTGEYYGYTF | NA | TRBV7-6 | TRBD1 | TRBJ1-2
TGTGCCAGCAGTTCGAGAGGTGGGGAGACCCAGTACTTC | CASSSRGGETQYF | NA | TRBV7-3 | NA | TRBJ2-5
TGTGCCAGCAGCGGCCCGGGACTAGCGAACACCGGGGAGCTGTTTTTT | CASSGPGLANTGELFF | NA | TRBV7-9 | TRBD2 | TRBJ2-2
TGCGCCAGCAGCTTGGGCCTCGGAGACTATGGCTACACCTTC | CASSLGLGDYGYTF | NA | TRBV5-1 | NA | TRBJ1-2
TGTGCCAGCAGCGTAGATGGACTACGAGATACGCAGTATTTT | CASSVDGLRDTQYF | once | TRBV9 | NA | TRBJ2-3
TGTGCCAGTAGTTCTTGGACAGGGAATCGCGGCTACACCTTC | CASSSWTGNRGYTF | few | TRBV19 | TRBD1 | TRBJ1-2
TGTGCCAGCAGTTACTCGCACATAAACACTGAAGCTTTCTTT | CASSYSHINTEAFF | once | TRBV6-2/TRBV6-3 | NA | TRBJ1-1
TGTGCCAGCAGCCCAGGACTAGCGGTCGAGAATGAGCAGTTCTTC | CASSPGLAVENEQFF | NA | TRBV14 | TRBD2 | TRBJ2-1
TGTGCCAGTAGTACCTCGGACAGACCCAGATACAATGAGCAGTTCTTC | CASSTSDRPRYNEQFF | NA | TRBV19 | NA | TRBJ2-1
TGTGCCAGTAGTATGGGGGCGGGCAAGAACACTGAAGCTTTCTTT | CASSMGAGKNTEAFF | NA | TRBV19 | NA | TRBJ1-1